Listed below are T cell receptor beta chains from one sample, sequenced in a study of CD8+CD57+ T cells in acquired aplastic anemia. TCRdb itself ran the reads through MiXCR, one entry per CDR3 protein. The table records over 100,000 distinct CDR3 sequences, roughly two fifths of them present only once. Specimen: sorted CD4+, CD8+, or CD8+CD57+ T cells (not recorded which) from PBMCs. Source of these receptors: a human donor in good health, serving as a control. Both conserved end residues are part of each CDR3. D genes are given only for firm matches. Clone sizes are given selectively: once, few, many, or a class where the clone is expanded.

TRBV5-1	-	-	TRBJ1-6	TGCGCCAGCAGGATTGCGTACAGCCTTAATTCACCCCCCCACTTT	CASRIAYSLNSPPHF
TRBV11-2	-	many	TRBJ2-7	TGTGCCAGCAGCTTATCTTGGAGAGGGGACTACGAGCAGTACTTC	CASSLSWRGDYEQYF
TRBV6-2/TRBV6-3	-	-	TRBJ1-6	TGTGCCAGCAGCCTCCGTCATGCGGCCTCCGGGAGTTCACCCCTCCACTTT	CASSLRHAASGSSPLHF
TRBV6-5	TRBD1	-	TRBJ1-4	TGTGCCAGCAGTTTACAGGGGGTAGGAACTAATGAAAAACTGTTTTTT	CASSLQGVGTNEKLFF
TRBV28	-	many	TRBJ1-2	TGTGCCAGCAGGCCAACTAACTATGGCTACACCTTC	CASRPTNYGYTF
TRBV6-1	-	many	TRBJ1-6	TGTGCCAGCAGTGAACGAGGGGATTCACCCCTCCACTTT	CASSERGDSPLHF
TRBV4-1	TRBD2	many	TRBJ2-7	TGCGCCAGCAGCCAAGGACCGGGACTAGCGGGCTCCTACGAGCAGTACTTC	CASSQGPGLAGSYEQYF
TRBV10-3	TRBD2	-	TRBJ2-3	TGTGCCATCAGTAGCGGGGAGCCCACAGATACGCAGTATTTT	CAISSGEPTDTQYF
TRBV3-1	-	few	TRBJ2-2	TGTGCCAGCAGCCCTTACATGACACAGACCGGGGAGCTGTTTTTT	CASSPYMTQTGELFF
TRBV2	-	-	TRBJ2-6	TGTGCCAGCAGTGAATCGGGGGCCTGGGCTGAAGCTTTC	CASSESGAWAEAF
TRBV7-9	-	many	TRBJ2-7	TGTGCCAGCAGCCCCACGGCGGCAGCCGCCGACGAGCAGTACTTC	CASSPTAAAADEQYF
TRBV6-4	-	-	TRBJ1-6	TGTGCCAGCAGTTGGGGACCGCGTAATCCCCTCCACTTT	CASSWGPRNPLHF
TRBV5-1	TRBD1	many	TRBJ1-1	TGCGCCAGCAGCCCGGGGACAGGGGAAGTTAGGAGCACTGAAGCTTTCTTT	CASSPGTGEVRSTEAFF
TRBV2	-	many	TRBJ2-1	TGTGCCAGCAGACGTGGAGAGAACAATGAGCAGTTCTTC	CASRRGENNEQFF
TRBV19	TRBD1	many	TRBJ1-2	TGTGCCAGTAGTATCCAGGGGGCGGGCTATGGCTACACCTTC	CASSIQGAGYGYTF
TRBV6-1	-	many	TRBJ1-3	TGTGCCGGTCGACAGAGCTCTGGAAACACCATATATTTT	CAGRQSSGNTIYF
TRBV12-3/TRBV12-4	-	-	TRBJ2-5	TGTGCCAGCACACGGGGGGCAGGTGAGACCCAGTACTTC	CASTRGAGETQYF
TRBV7-8	-	-	TRBJ1-2	TGTGCCAACAGTTACTCGAACGGGCCCGACTATGGCTACACCTTC	CANSYSNGPDYGYTF
TRBV7-9	-	many	TRBJ2-2	TGTGCCAGCAGCGGGGACCTCATAACCGGGGAGCTGTTTTTT	CASSGDLITGELFF
TRBV18	-	-	TRBJ1-4	TGTGCCAGCTCACCATTTACAGGGACTAATGAAAAACTGTTTTTT	CASSPFTGTNEKLFF
TRBV12-3/TRBV12-4	-	many	TRBJ1-4	TGTGCCAGCAGTTTAGGAGGTTTAGGGGAACTGTTTTTT	CASSLGGLGELFF
TRBV10-3	-	many	TRBJ1-2	TGTGCCATAGGACGGGAAAACTATGGCTACACCTTC	CAIGRENYGYTF
TRBV15	TRBD2	-	TRBJ2-4	TGTGCCACCAGCAGGGGTAGCGGGGATTGGGCCAAAAACATTCAGTACTTC	CATSRGSGDWAKNIQYF
TRBV10-3	TRBD1	-	TRBJ2-7	TGTGCCATCAAAGGGACAGCTTCCCCCTACGAGCAGTACTTC	CAIKGTASPYEQYF
TRBV2	-	many	TRBJ2-2	TGTGCCAGCAGGGAAGACAGGTTACGAGGGGAGCTGTTTTTT	CASREDRLRGELFF
TRBV2	-	-	TRBJ2-6	TGTGCCGGTGAACAGGGTATCGGGGCCAACGTCCTGACTTTC	CAGEQGIGANVLTF
TRBV25-1	-	-	TRBJ1-4	TGTGCCAGCAGTTTCCCCAATCCAGTATCGGGGGGCTCCTTTGCAACTAATGAAAAACTGTTTTTC	CASSFPNPVSGGSFATNEKLFF
TRBV7-9	TRBD1	-	TRBJ1-2	TGTGCCAGCAGTTGGGACAGGGCTGGCTACACCTTC	CASSWDRAGYTF
TRBV5-1	-	many	TRBJ2-3	TGCGCCAGCAGCTTGGAGGGCGGGAGCACAGATACGCAGTATTTT	CASSLEGGSTDTQYF
TRBV9	-	-	TRBJ1-2	TGTGCCAGCAGCGTAGCTACGACGGGTGGCTACACCTTC	CASSVATTGGYTF
TRBV19	-	many	TRBJ1-6	TGTGCCAGTAGTAGGGACTTCTATAATTCACCCCTCCACTTT	CASSRDFYNSPLHF
TRBV14	-	-	TRBJ1-4	TGTGCCAGCAGCCACCGGCCCGCAGAAAAACTGTTTTTT	CASSHRPAEKLFF
TRBV10-1	TRBD1	-	TRBJ2-5	TGCGCCAGCAGGGACAGGGTCGAGGAGACCCAGTACTTC	CASRDRVEETQYF
TRBV6-5	-	-	TRBJ1-2	TGTGCCAGCAGTTACGGTGGGGGGACCGGCTACACCTTC	CASSYGGGTGYTF
TRBV5-1	-	many	TRBJ1-2	TGCGCCAGCAGCTTGTCGGCCAGCACTAACTATGGCTACACCTTC	CASSLSASTNYGYTF
TRBV11-3	-	-	TRBJ1-5	TGTGCCAGCAGCTTAGGGACTAGCGGCAATCAGCCCCAGCATTTT	CASSLGTSGNQPQHF
TRBV5-5	-	many	TRBJ2-1	TGTGCCAGCAGCTTGGTATTTGGGGGCTCTGAGCAGTTCTTC	CASSLVFGGSEQFF
TRBV10-3	-	-	TRBJ1-1	TGTGCCAGCAGAAAAATATCGGGGGGCACTGAAGCTTTCTTT	CASRKISGGTEAFF
TRBV15	-	few	TRBJ2-3	TGTGCCACCAGCAGAGATGGGTCCGCAGATACGCAGTATTTT	CATSRDGSADTQYF
TRBV18	TRBD1	few	TRBJ2-3	TGTGCCAGCTCATCGACAGGGGGCGGGACAGATACGCAGTATTTT	CASSSTGGGTDTQYF
TRBV2	TRBD1	-	TRBJ2-7	TGTGCCGGTAGGACAGGCACCTACGAGCAGTACTTC	CAGRTGTYEQYF
TRBV20-1	-	-	TRBJ2-3	TGCAGTGCTAGAGATATGGGGACACATACGCAGTATTTT	CSARDMGTHTQYF
TRBV2	-	-	TRBJ1-1	TGTGCCAGCAGTCAGTTGCTGGGGGCTGACACTGAAGCTTTCTTT	CASSQLLGADTEAFF
TRBV29-1	TRBD2	few	TRBJ2-5	TGCAGCGTTGAAGATCAACGGAGCGGGAGTATCGACTTC	CSVEDQRSGSIDF
TRBV2	-	many	TRBJ2-1	TGTGCCAGCAGTGAAGTCGGCCCCTACAATGAGCAGTTCTTC	CASSEVGPYNEQFF
TRBV7-2	-	many	TRBJ1-5	TGTGCCAGCAGCCCTAAACAGGGATACAATCAGCCCCAGCATTTT	CASSPKQGYNQPQHF
TRBV10-3	TRBD1	-	TRBJ2-5	TGTGCCATCAGGGGACAGGTCCAAGAGACCCAGTACTTC	CAIRGQVQETQYF
TRBV20-1	-	-	TRBJ2-7	TGCAGTGCTAGCCCCACGGGTCGTTCCTACGAGCAGTACTTC	CSASPTGRSYEQYF
TRBV20-1	TRBD2	-	TRBJ2-1	TGCAGCTCGACTAGCAACAATGAGCAGTTCTTC	CSSTSNNEQFF
TRBV10-3	TRBD1	-	TRBJ1-2	TGTGCCATCAGCGCAGGGGGGGTTACCTATGGCTACACCTTC	CAISAGGVTYGYTF
TRBV19	TRBD1	-	TRBJ2-6	TGTGCCAGTAGTATCGACGCGGGACAGGGCTTTTCTGGGGCCAACGTCCTGACTTTC	CASSIDAGQGFSGANVLTF
TRBV10-3	-	-	TRBJ2-3	TGTGCCATCAGAACGGGACGGGGTGGAGGTACGCAGTATTTT	CAIRTGRGGGTQYF
TRBV24-1	TRBD1	-	TRBJ1-4	TGTGCCACCAGTGGCCAAGGACAGGCTGGCCTTGAAAAACTGTTTTTT	CATSGQGQAGLEKLFF